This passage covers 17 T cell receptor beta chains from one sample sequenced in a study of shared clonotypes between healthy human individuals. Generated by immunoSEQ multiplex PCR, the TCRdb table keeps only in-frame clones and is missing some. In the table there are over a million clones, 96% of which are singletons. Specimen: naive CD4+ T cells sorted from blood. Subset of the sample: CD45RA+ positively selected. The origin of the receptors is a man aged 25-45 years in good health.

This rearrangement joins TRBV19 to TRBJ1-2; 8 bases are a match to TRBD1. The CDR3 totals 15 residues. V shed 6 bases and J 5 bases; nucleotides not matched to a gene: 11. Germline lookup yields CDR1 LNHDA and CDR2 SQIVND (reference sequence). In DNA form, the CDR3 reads TGTGCCAGTAGCCGATCCTTAGGACAGGGATATGGCTACACCTTC. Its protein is CASSRSLGQGYGYTF.

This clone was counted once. Here the CDR3 reads CASSLGRDPSYEQYF. CDR3 DNA: TGTGCCAGCAGCTTAGGCAGGGATCCGTCCTACGAGCAGTACTTC. The chain carries TRBV7-2 and TRBJ2-7, with a weak D call TRBD1 (5 bases). The CDR3 sequence is 15 residues long. Per germline, CDR1 SGHTA and CDR2 FQGNSA. Trimming cost V 1 base and J 1 base, with 11 bases left between them.

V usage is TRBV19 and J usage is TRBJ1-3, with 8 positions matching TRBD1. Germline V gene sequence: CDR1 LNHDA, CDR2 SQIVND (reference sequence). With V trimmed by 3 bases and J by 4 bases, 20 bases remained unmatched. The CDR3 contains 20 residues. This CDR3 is CASSMAGTGHPRTIGNTIYF. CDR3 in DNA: TGTGCCAGTAGTATGGCCGGGACAGGCCACCCTCGAACTATCGGAAACACCATATATTTT.

CDR3 residues: CASTVRLGEQYF. CDR3 bases: TGTGCCAGCACCGTAAGGCTGGGAGAGCAGTACTTC. This chain connects TRBV11-2 to TRBJ2-7; no clear D gene. Deletions cut 7 bases from V and 7 bases from J, with 14 bases between. This CDR3 region has 12 residues. Germline V gene lookup returns CDR1 SGHAT and CDR2 FQNNGV.

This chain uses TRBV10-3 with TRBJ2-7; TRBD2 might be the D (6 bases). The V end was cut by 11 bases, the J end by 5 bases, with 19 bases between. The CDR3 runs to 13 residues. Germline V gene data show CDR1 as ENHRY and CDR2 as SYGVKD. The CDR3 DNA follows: TGTGCCGTCCGACTAGAGGGCCGAGACGAGCAGTACTTC. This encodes CAVRLEGRDEQYF.

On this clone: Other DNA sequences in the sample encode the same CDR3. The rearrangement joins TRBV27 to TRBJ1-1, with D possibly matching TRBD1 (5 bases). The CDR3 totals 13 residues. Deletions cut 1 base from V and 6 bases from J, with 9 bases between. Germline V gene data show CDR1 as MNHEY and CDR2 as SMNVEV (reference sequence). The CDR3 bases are TGTGCCAGCAGTTTATTGGGGGGTGCTGAAGCTTTCTTT. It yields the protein CASSLLGGAEAFF.

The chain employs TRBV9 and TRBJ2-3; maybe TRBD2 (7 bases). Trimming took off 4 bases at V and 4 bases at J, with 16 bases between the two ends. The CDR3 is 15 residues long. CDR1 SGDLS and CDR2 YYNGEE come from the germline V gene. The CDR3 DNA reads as TGTGCCAGCAGCTTAATCGGGGGGCGGGCAGATACGCAGTATTTT. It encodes CASSLIGGRADTQYF.

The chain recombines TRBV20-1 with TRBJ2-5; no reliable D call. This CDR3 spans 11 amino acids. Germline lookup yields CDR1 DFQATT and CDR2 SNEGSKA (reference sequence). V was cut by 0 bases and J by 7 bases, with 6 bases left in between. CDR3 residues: CSARDRRTQYF. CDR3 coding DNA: TGCAGTGCTAGAGATAGGCGGACCCAGTACTTC.

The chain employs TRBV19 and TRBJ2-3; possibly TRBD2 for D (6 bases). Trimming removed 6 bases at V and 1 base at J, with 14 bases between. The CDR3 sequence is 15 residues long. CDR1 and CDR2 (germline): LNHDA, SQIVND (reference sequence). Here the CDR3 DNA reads TGTGCCAGTAGCCTCTCGGGGGTTGGCACAGATACGCAGTATTTT. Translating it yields CASSLSGVGTDTQYF.

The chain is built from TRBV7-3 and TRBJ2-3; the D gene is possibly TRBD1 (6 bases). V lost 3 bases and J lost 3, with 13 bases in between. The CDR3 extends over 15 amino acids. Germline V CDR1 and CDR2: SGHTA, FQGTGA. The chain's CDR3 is CASSFLQGGTDTQYF. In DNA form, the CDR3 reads TGTGCCAGCAGCTTTTTACAGGGTGGGACAGATACGCAGTATTTT.

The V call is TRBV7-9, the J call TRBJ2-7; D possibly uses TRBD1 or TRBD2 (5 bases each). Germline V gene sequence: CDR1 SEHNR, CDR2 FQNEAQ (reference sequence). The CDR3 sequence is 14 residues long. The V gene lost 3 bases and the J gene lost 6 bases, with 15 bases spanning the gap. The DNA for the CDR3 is TGTGCCAGCAGCTTCTGGGACCACCGAGGCGAGCAGTACTTC. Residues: CASSFWDHRGEQYF.

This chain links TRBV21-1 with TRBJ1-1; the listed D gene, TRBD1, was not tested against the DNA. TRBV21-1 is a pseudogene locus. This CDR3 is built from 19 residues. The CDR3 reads CASSKGLGTGEKMNTEAFF. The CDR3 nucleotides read TGTGCCAGCAGCAAAGGATTGGGCACAGGGGAGAAAATGAACACTGAAGCTTTCTTT.

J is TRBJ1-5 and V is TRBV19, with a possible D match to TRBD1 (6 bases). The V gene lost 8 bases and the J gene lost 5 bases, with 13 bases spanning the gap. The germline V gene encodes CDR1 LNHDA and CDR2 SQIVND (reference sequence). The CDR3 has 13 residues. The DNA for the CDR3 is TGTGCCAGTGACGTGGACAGTGATCAGCCCCAGCATTTT. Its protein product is CASDVDSDQPQHF.

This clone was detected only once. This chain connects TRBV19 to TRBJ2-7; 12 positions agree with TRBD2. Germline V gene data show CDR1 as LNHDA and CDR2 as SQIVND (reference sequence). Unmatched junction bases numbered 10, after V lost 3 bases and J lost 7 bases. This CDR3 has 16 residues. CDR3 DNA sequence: TGTGCCAGTAGTATCATGCGACTAGCGGGAGAAAATGAGCAGTACTTC. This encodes CASSIMRLAGENEQYF.

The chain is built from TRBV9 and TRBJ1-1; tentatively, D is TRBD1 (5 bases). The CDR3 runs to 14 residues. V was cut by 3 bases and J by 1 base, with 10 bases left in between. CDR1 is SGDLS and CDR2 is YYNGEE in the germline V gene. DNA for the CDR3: TGTGCCAGCAGCGCGGGACCGAGGAACACTGAAGCTTTCTTT. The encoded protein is CASSAGPRNTEAFF.

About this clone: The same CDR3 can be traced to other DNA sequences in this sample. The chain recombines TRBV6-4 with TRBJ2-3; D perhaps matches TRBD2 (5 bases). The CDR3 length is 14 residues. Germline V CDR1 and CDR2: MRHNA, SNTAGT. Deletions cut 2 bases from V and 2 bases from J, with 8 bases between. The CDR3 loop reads CASSDGLATDTQYF. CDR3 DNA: TGTGCCAGCAGTGACGGGCTAGCCACAGATACGCAGTATTTT.

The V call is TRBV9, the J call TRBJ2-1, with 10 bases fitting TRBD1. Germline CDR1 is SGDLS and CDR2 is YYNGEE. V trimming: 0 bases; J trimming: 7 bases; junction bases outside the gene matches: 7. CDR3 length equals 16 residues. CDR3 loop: CASSVADRGRSNEQFF. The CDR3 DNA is TGTGCCAGCAGCGTAGCCGACAGGGGGCGGTCGAATGAGCAGTTCTTC.